This T cell receptor beta chain was found in a study of blood T cell repertoires in COVID-19. Whole-study context: The United States, Italy and Spain supplied acute and convalescent COVID-19 samples. PBMCs, B-cell-depleted T cells, or T cells were the source of the cDNA or gDNA that made up the material.

In the authors' methods: Researchers report that nucleated cell counts were estimated from reference gene primer amplification. Profiled with immunoSEQ multiplex PCR; TCRdb holds only in-frame clones, not every one. For V, J and clone size, that table is used; D and trimming come from the DNA. The sample consists of just over 300,000 clones, 87% of them appearing once. The V end was cut by 4 bases, the J end by 3 bases, with 12 bases between. CDR3 length: 15 residues. Germline CDR1 and CDR2: SGHTA and FQGNSA. Sequencing used peripheral blood. V usage is TRBV7-2 and J usage is TRBJ1-4; D may be TRBD1 (5 bases). This sequence originates from a man aged 18 to 29 with active or convalescent COVID-19. The CDR3 DNA reads TGTGCCAGCAGCTCATCGGGGGTAGCTAATGAAAAACTGTTTTTT. Encoded protein: CASSSSGVANEKLFF.